This T cell receptor (beta chain) originates from a study of cytomegalovirus exposure and HLA in healthy donors. The PCR ran on 60 Vbeta and 13 Jbeta primers. Only in-frame clones appear in the TCRdb table, and some are missing; sequencing was by immunoSEQ multiplex PCR. The sample holds some 150,000 clones, roughly 80% seen once. V was shortened by 8 bases and J by 10 bases, with 18 bases between the two germline ends. In germline, CDR1 is MNHEY, CDR2 SMNVEV (reference sequence). The CDR3 has 14 amino acids. J is TRBJ1-6 and V is TRBV27, with D hard to call. The source is a woman aged 25 to 39 in good health and CMV-seropositive. Sequencing input: PBMCs. The CDR3 reads CASASGPWRSPLHF. CDR3 DNA sequence: TGTGCCAGCGCTTCTGGGCCATGGAGGTCACCCCTCCACTTT.